The source of this TCR beta chain is a study of T cells in localized non-small cell lung cancer. Study conclusions and caveats: A denser population of T cells in blood accompanied longer overall survival.

Details on this clone: The target antigen is unknown.

Clones were read by immunoSEQ multiplex PCR, and TCRdb kept only the in-frame ones, dropping some. The table shows about 52,000 clones, with approximately 86% occurring only once. The germline CDR1 and CDR2 sequences are SEHNR and FQNEAQ (reference sequence). CDR3 size: 13 residues. V lost 7 bases and J lost 5; bases outside the gene matches: 4. The clonotype was recovered from a female donor with stage II lung adenocarcinoma. The source was PBMCs, collected before any cancer treatment. The J gene is TRBJ1-5, the V gene TRBV7-9; 8 positions agree with TRBD1. CDR3 coding DNA: TGTGCCAGCACCCAGGGGGCTCATCAGCCCCAGCATTTT. Protein product: CASTQGAHQPQHF.